Following are 24 T cell receptor beta chains from one sample sequenced in a study of T cells in narcolepsy. Using immunoSEQ multiplex PCR, the repertoire was profiled, and TCRdb retains in-frame clones only, with some absent. Of over 30,000 clones listed, approximately 85% were seen once; the top ten hold approximately 1.5%. Sequencing input: CD45RA- memory CD4+ T cells from PBMCs. The source of these receptors is a human donor with narcolepsy.

The gene calls are TRBV4-1 and TRBJ2-1; D is possibly TRBD1 (5 bases). With 0 bases removed from V and 15 bases from J, the gap between germline ends came to 15 bases. CDR3 size: 13 residues. CDR1 and CDR2 from the germline V gene are MGHRA and YSYEKL. The CDR3 region is CASSQDLAGLWFF. CDR3 DNA: TGCGCCAGCAGCCAAGATTTGGCAGGGCTATGGTTCTTC.

The chain is built from TRBV7-2 and TRBJ2-1, with D possibly TRBD2 on 5 matching bases. V was clipped by 2 bases and J by 5 bases, with 13 bases between them. This CDR3 comprises 15 residues. Per the germline V gene, CDR1 is SGHTA and CDR2 is FQGNSA. CDR3 nucleotide sequence: TGTGCCAGCAGCTTACGGAGTGGGAGTAACAATGAGCAGTTCTTC. Its protein is CASSLRSGSNNEQFF.

The rearrangement links TRBV4-1 to TRBJ2-3; D is possibly TRBD2 (5 bases). Germline-derived CDR1 and CDR2 are MGHRA and YSYEKL. The CDR3 spans 18 residues. The V and J ends lost 0 bases and 2 bases respectively, with 18 bases between them. CDR3 DNA: TGCGCCAGCAGCCAAGATGATCAACTAGGACTGGTCACAGATACGCAGTATTTT. Translating it yields CASSQDDQLGLVTDTQYF.

Only one count was recorded for this clone. The rearrangement joins TRBV7-2 to TRBJ2-7; D gene ambiguous. Germline CDR1 SGHTA, CDR2 FQGNSA. The CDR3 is 13 residues long. The V end lost 3 bases, the J end lost 4 bases, and 10 bases lay between the germline ends. The CDR3 DNA sequence: TGTGCCAGCAGCTTGGCGGCTATGTACGAGCAGTACTTC. Translated, it gives CASSLAAMYEQYF.

CDR3 in DNA: TGTGCCAGCAGCGGGGCCATGAACACTGAAGCTTTCTTT. Its translation: CASSGAMNTEAFF. The chain couples TRBV7-3 to TRBJ1-1; TRBD1 is a possible D gene (5 bases). With 5 bases removed from V and 0 bases from J, the gap between germline ends came to 7 bases. The CDR3 is made up of 13 amino acids. CDR1 and CDR2 (germline): SGHTA, FQGTGA.

The CDR3 sequence is CAIRKDRGDEKLFF. The CDR3 bases are TGTGCCATCAGGAAGGACAGGGGGGATGAAAAACTGTTTTTT. The rearrangement links TRBV10-3 to TRBJ1-4; TRBD1 aligns across 10 bases. The trim removed 6 bases at V and 6 bases at J, leaving 4 bases unmatched. Germline V gene lookup returns CDR1 ENHRY and CDR2 SYGVKD. The CDR3 has 14 residues.

V and J are TRBV5-1 and TRBJ1-1, with TRBD1 as a possible D gene (5 bases). V dropped 4 bases and J dropped 1 base, with 11 bases sitting between them. Germline loops: CDR1 SGHRS, CDR2 YFSETQ. This CDR3 has 14 residues. This CDR3 is CASSPGRTNTEAFF. The CDR3 region has the DNA TGCGCCAGCAGCCCGGGACGGACGAACACTGAAGCTTTCTTT.

The CDR3: CASSGGPAGYTF. The CDR3 region has the DNA TGTGCCAGCAGTGGGGGCCCCGCGGGCTACACCTTC. J is TRBJ1-2 and V is TRBV2, with TRBD1 as a possible D gene (5 bases). V was clipped by 4 bases and J by 8 bases, with 11 bases between them. This CDR3 is built from 12 residues. Germline V gives CDR1 SNHLY, CDR2 FYNNEI.

This clone was counted once. The J gene is TRBJ1-5, the V gene TRBV28; D is ambiguous. Germline V gene data show CDR1 as MDHEN and CDR2 as SYDVKM. V lost 6 bases and J 0 bases, leaving 12 bases between the germline ends. This CDR3 spans 15 amino acids. The DNA of the CDR3 is TGTGCCAGCAGCTCCAGATCCTTTAGCAATCAGCCCCAGCATTTT. This sequence encodes CASSSRSFSNQPQHF.

In DNA form, the CDR3 reads TGTGCCACCAGCAGAGATATGCCTTCCGGGGACTACACCTTC. Encoded protein: CATSRDMPSGDYTF. The rearrangement joins TRBV15 to TRBJ1-2; D is unclear. The CDR3 runs 14 residues. Germline CDR1 reads LNHNV; CDR2 reads YYDKDF (reference sequence). Trimming took 0 bases from V and 10 from J, leaving 15 bases between them.

This chain connects TRBV5-6 to TRBJ1-2; D may be TRBD1 (6 bases). Trimming removed 6 bases at V and 4 bases at J, with 16 bases between. The V gene's germline CDR1 is SGHDT and CDR2 YYEEEE. CDR3 length: 14 residues. CDR3 sequence (DNA): TGTGCCAGCAACAAACAGGGAGGTGGCTATGGCTACACCTTC. Amino acid sequence: CASNKQGGGYGYTF.

The chain links TRBV7-2 to TRBJ2-3, with D tentatively TRBD2 (7 bases). Germline V gives CDR1 SGHTA, CDR2 FQGNSA. V was clipped by 5 bases and J by 4 bases, with 13 bases between them. The CDR3 has 14 amino acids. The CDR3 is CASSVGGAADTQYF. The CDR3 DNA reads TGTGCCAGCAGCGTAGGGGGGGCCGCAGATACGCAGTATTTT.

The chain combines TRBV18 with TRBJ1-3; D gene ambiguous. Germline CDR1 is KGHSH and CDR2 is LQKENI. Deletions cut 1 base from V and 1 base from J, with 8 bases between. The CDR3 spans 15 residues. The CDR3 spells CASSPRDLSGNTIYF. Written as DNA, the CDR3 is TGTGCCAGCTCACCACGAGACCTATCTGGAAACACCATATATTTT.

V is TRBV7-2 and J is TRBJ2-3, with D perhaps matching TRBD2 (6 bases). Germline-derived CDR1 and CDR2 are SGHTA and FQGNSA. V lost 5 bases and J 6 bases, leaving 9 bases between the germline ends. This CDR3 has 12 amino acids. CDR3 in DNA: TGTGCCAGCAGCCCCCGGGGGGATACGCAGTATTTT. The encoded protein is CASSPRGDTQYF.

The chain recombines TRBV7-2 with TRBJ1-2, with a tentative D call TRBD1 (5 bases). The CDR3 runs 13 residues. In germline, CDR1 is SGHTA, CDR2 FQGNSA. Trimming shortened V by 0 bases and J by 8 bases, and 10 bases separated the two germline ends. The CDR3 nucleotides read TGTGCCAGCAGCTTAGCATTTGGGGACGGCTACACCTTC. This sequence encodes CASSLAFGDGYTF.

This chain uses TRBV30 with TRBJ1-5; 9 bases are shared with TRBD1. CDR1 is GTSNPN, CDR2 SVGIG, per germline (reference sequence). The CDR3 runs to 16 residues. After removal of 3 bases from V and 0 bases from J, the junction contained 6 bases not matched to a gene. CDR3 sequence (DNA): TGTGCCTGGAGCCAAACAGGGGGCCTTAGCAATCAGCCCCAGCATTTT. It is translated as CAWSQTGGLSNQPQHF. The variable domain in full, completed from reference TRBV30 and TRBJ1-5, reads SQTIHQWPATLVQPVGSPLSLECTVEGTSNPNLYWYRQAAGRGLQLLFYSVGIGQISSEVPQNLSASRPQDRQFILSSKKLLLSDSGFYLCAWSQTGGLSNQPQHFGDGTRLSIL.

Written as DNA, the CDR3 is TGTGCCAGCAGCCGCGGGGGTAGCGGGTCCAGCTCCTACAATGAGCAGTTCTTC. Amino acid sequence: CASSRGGSGSSSYNEQFF. V gene TRBV4-2 combines with J gene TRBJ2-1, with 7 bases aligning to TRBD2. V was clipped by 4 bases and J by 0 bases; unmatched bases: 12. Germline V lookup: CDR1 LGHNA, CDR2 YNFKEQ. This CDR3 has 18 residues.

The gene calls are TRBV5-5 and TRBJ2-5; D not certain. The CDR3 runs 14 residues. Trimming shortened V by 0 bases and J by 5 bases, and 11 bases separated the two germline ends. Germline CDR1 is SGHKS and CDR2 is YYEKEE (reference sequence). The CDR3 sequence is CASSLVSLGETQYF. The CDR3 nucleotides read TGTGCCAGCAGCTTGGTGTCCCTGGGGGAGACCCAGTACTTC.

The rearrangement uses TRBV25-1 and TRBJ2-3; D is unresolved. Per the germline V gene, CDR1 is MGHDK and CDR2 is SYGVNS. V was pared by 11 bases and J by 10 bases, with 7 bases between. This CDR3 comprises 8 residues. CDR3 bases: TGTGCCCCCCCAGCGCAGTATTTT. It codes for CAPPAQYF. Looking up the rest from reference TRBV25-1 and TRBJ2-3 gives the full variable domain: EADIYQTPRYLVIGTGKKITLECSQTMGHDKMYWYQQDPGMELHLIHYSYGVNSTEKGDLSSESTVSRIRTEHFPLTLESARPSHTSQYLCAPPAQYFGPGTRLTVL.

V and J are TRBV6-5 and TRBJ2-5; D possibly matches TRBD1 or TRBD2 (5 bases each). This CDR3 comprises 16 residues. V was shortened by 0 bases and J by 4 bases, with 15 bases between the two germline ends. Germline values: CDR1 MNHEY, CDR2 SVGAGI. The CDR3 here is CASSYSISGLGETQYF. As DNA, the CDR3 is TGTGCCAGCAGTTACTCGATTTCGGGGCTAGGAGAGACCCAGTACTTC.

V usage is TRBV15 and J usage is TRBJ2-3; no clear D gene. CDR3 length: 12 residues. The V and J ends lost 5 bases and 4 bases respectively, with 7 bases between them. Germline values: CDR1 LNHNV, CDR2 YYDKDF (reference sequence). CDR3 in amino acids: CATSGYADTQYF. The CDR3 coding sequence is TGTGCCACCAGCGGGTATGCAGATACGCAGTATTTT.

The chain is built from TRBV9 and TRBJ2-2; possible D gene TRBD2, 6 bases. Germline V gives CDR1 SGDLS, CDR2 YYNGEE. The V end lost 0 bases, the J end lost 7 bases, and 13 bases lay between the germline ends. The CDR3 totals 15 residues. CDR3 DNA: TGTGCCAGCAGCGTAGGGGCACCCGGGGGCGGGGAGCTGTTTTTT. The encoded protein is CASSVGAPGGGELFF.

The rearrangement uses TRBV4-3 and TRBJ1-6; the match to TRBD1 covers 7 bases. Losses at the gene ends were 1 base for V and 6 bases for J; bases not matched to a gene: 6. This CDR3 is built from 16 residues. The germline CDR1 and CDR2 sequences are LGHNA and YSLEER. The CDR3 nucleotides read TGCGCCAGCAGCCAAGGGAACAGGGGTGGTAATTCACCCCTCCACTTT. Translated: CASSQGNRGGNSPLHF.

The genes are TRBV5-8 and TRBJ1-6; D is uncertain. The CDR3 covers 13 residues. The germline gives CDR1 SGHTS, CDR2 YDEGEE. Trimming removed 4 bases from V and 8 bases from J, with 10 bases in between. In nucleotides, the CDR3 is TGTGCCAGCAGCCTAAGAACGGATTCACCCCTCCACTTT. Residues: CASSLRTDSPLHF. Full variable domain (missing parts from reference TRBV5-8 and TRBJ1-6): EAGVTQSPTHLIKTRGQQATLRCSPISGHTSVYWYQQALGLGLQFLLWYDEGEERNRGNFPPRFSGRQFPNYSSELNVNALELEDSALYLCASSLRTDSPLHFGNGTRLTVT.